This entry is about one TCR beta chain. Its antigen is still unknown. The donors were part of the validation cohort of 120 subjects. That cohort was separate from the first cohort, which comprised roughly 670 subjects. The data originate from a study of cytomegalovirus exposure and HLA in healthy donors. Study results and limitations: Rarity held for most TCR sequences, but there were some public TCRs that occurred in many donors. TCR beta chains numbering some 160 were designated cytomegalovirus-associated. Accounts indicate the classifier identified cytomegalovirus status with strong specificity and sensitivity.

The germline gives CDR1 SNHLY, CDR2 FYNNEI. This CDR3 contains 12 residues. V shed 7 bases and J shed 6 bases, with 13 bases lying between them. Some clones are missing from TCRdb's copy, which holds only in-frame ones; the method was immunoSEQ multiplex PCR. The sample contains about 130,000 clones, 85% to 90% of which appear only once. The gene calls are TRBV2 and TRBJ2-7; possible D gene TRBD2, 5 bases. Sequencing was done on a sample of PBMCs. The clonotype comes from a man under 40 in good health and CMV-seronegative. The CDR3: CASTGLRFEQYF. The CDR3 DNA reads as TGTGCCAGCACTGGACTCCGCTTCGAGCAGTACTTC.